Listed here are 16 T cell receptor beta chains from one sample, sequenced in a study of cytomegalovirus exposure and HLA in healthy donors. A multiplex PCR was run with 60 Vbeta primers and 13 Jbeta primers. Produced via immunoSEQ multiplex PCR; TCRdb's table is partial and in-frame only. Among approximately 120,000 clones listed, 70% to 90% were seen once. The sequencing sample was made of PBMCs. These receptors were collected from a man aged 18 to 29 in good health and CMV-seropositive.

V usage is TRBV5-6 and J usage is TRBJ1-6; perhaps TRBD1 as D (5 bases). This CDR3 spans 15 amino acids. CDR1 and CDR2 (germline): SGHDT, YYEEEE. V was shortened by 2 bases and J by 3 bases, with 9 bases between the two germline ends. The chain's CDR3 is CASSLQDLYNSPLHF. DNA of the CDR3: TGTGCCAGCAGCTTACAGGACCTCTATAATTCACCCCTCCACTTT.

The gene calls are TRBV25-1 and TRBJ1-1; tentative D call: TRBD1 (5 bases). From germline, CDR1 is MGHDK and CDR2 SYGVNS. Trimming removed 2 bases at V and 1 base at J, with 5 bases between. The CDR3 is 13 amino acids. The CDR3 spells CASSEGQNTEAFF. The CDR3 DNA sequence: TGTGCCAGCAGTGAAGGACAGAACACTGAAGCTTTCTTT.

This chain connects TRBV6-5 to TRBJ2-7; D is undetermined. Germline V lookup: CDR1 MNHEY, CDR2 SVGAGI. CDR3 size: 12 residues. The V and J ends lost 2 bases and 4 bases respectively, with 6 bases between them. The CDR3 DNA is TGTGCCAGCAGTTACGACACGTACGAGCAGTACTTC. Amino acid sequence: CASSYDTYEQYF.

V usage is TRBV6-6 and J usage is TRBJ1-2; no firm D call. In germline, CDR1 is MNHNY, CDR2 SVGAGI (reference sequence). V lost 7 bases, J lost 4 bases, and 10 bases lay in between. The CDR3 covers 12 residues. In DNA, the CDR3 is TGTGCCAGCATGCCTAGAGGCTATGGCTACACCTTC. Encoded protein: CASMPRGYGYTF.

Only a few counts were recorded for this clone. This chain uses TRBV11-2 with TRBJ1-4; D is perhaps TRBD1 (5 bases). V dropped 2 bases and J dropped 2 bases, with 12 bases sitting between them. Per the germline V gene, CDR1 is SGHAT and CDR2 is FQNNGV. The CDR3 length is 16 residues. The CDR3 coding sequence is TGTGCCAGCAGCTTAAACCCAGGGTCGACTAATGAAAAACTGTTTTTT. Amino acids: CASSLNPGSTNEKLFF.

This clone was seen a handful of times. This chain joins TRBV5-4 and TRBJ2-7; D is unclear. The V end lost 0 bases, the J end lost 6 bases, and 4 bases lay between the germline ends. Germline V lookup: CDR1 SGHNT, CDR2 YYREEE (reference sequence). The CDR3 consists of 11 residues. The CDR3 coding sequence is TGTGCCAGCAGCTTGGGGCCCGAGCAGTACTTC. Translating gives CASSLGPEQYF.

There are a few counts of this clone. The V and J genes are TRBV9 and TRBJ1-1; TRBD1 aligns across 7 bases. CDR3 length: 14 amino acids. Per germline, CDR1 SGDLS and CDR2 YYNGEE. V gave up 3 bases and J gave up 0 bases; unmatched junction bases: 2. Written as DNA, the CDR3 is TGTGCCAGCAGCGCCGACAGGGTGAACACTGAAGCTTTCTTT. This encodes CASSADRVNTEAFF.

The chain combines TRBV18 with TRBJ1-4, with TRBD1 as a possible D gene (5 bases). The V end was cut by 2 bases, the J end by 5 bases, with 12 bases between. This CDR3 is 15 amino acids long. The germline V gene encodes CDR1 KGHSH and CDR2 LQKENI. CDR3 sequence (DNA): TGTGCCAGCTCACCAGGGGGACTGCGAAATGAAAAACTGTTTTTT. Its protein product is CASSPGGLRNEKLFF.

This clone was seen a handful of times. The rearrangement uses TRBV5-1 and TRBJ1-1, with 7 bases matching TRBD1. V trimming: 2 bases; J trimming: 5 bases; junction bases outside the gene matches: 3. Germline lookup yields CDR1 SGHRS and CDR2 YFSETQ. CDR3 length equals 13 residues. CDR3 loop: CASSFAGGTEAFF. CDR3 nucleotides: TGCGCCAGCAGCTTTGCAGGGGGAACTGAAGCTTTCTTT.

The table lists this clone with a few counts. CDR3: CASSESPVEGNTEAFF. DNA of the CDR3: TGCGCCAGCAGTGAGTCGCCGGTGGAGGGTAACACTGAAGCTTTCTTT. The rearrangement joins TRBV10-1 to TRBJ1-1; D is uncertain. The CDR3 consists of 16 residues. Trimming left V 0 bases short and J 2 bases short, with 13 bases between. Germline-derived CDR1 and CDR2 are WNHNN and SYGVQD (reference sequence).

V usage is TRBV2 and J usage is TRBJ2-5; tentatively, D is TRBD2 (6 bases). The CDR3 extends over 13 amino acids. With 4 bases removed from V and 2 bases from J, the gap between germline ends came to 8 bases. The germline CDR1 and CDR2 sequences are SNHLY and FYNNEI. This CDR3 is CASSGREQETQYF. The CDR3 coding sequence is TGTGCCAGCAGTGGGAGGGAGCAAGAGACCCAGTACTTC.

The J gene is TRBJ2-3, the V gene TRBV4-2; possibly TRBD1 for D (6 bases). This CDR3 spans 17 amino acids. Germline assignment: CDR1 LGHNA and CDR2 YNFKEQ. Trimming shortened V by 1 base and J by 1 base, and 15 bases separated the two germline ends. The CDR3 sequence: CASSQAGLAGGTDTQYF. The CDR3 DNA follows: TGTGCCAGCAGCCAAGCCGGGTTGGCAGGGGGCACAGATACGCAGTATTTT.

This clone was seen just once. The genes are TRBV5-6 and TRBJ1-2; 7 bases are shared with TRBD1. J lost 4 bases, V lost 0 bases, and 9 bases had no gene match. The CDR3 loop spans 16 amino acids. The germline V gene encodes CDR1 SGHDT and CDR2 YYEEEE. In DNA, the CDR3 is TGTGCCAGCAGCTTGGGGGACAGCTCCGTCCTCTATGGCTACACCTTC. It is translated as CASSLGDSSVLYGYTF. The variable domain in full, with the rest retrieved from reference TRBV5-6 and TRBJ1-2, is DAGVTQSPTHLIKTRGQQVTLRCSPKSGHDTVSWYQQALGQGPQFIFQYYEEEERQRGNFPDRFSGHQFPNYSSELNVNALLLGDSALYLCASSLGDSSVLYGYTFGSGTRLTVV.

CDR3: CASSFSSTDTQYF. CDR3 DNA sequence: TGTGCCAGCAGCTTCAGTAGCACAGATACGCAGTATTTT. The chain has TRBV6-1 and TRBJ2-3; unclear D gene. Per germline, CDR1 MNHNS and CDR2 SASEGT. The CDR3 covers 13 residues. V was shortened by 6 bases and J by 0 bases, with 7 bases between the two germline ends.

The CDR3 protein is CASREGQGLYGYTF. Here the CDR3 DNA reads TGCGCCAGCAGAGAGGGACAGGGTTTGTATGGCTACACCTTC. This rearrangement joins TRBV4-1 to TRBJ1-2; TRBD1 matches at 9 bases. The CDR3 has 14 amino acids. Germline CDR1 is MGHRA and CDR2 is YSYEKL. Trimming cost V 6 bases and J 5 bases; bases outside gene matches: 7.

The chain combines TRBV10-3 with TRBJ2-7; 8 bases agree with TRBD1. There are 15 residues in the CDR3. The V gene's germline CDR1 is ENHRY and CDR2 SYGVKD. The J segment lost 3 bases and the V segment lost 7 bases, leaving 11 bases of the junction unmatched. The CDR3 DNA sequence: TGTGCCATCAAGGCCCCAGGGACAGGACGCTACGAGCAGTACTTC. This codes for CAIKAPGTGRYEQYF.